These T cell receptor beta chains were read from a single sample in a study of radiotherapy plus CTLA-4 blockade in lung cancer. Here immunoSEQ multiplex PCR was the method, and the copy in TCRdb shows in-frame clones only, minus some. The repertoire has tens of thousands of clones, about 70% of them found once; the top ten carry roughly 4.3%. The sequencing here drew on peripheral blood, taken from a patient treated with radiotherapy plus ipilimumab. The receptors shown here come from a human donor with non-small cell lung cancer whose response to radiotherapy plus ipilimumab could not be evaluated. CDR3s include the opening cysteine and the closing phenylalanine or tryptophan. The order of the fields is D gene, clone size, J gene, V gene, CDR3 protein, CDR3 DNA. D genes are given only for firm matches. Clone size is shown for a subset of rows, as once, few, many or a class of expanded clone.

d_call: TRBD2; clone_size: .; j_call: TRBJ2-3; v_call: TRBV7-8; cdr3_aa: CASSLDRLANTQYF; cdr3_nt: TGTGCCAGCAGCTTGGACCGACTAGCGAATACGCAGTATTTT
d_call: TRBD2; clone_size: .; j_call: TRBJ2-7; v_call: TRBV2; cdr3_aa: CASSERSGGYEQYF; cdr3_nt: TGTGCCAGCAGTGAACGGAGCGGGGGCTACGAGCAGTACTTC
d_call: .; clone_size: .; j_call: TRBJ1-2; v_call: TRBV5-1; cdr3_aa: CASSLGPPGVSYGYTF; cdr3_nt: TGCGCCAGCAGCTTGGGCCCCCCAGGGGTCTCCTATGGCTACACCTTC
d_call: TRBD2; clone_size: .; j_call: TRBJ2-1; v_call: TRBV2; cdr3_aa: CASSVIAGGSYNEQFF; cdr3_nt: TGTGCCAGCAGTGTTATAGCGGGAGGCTCCTACAATGAGCAGTTCTTC
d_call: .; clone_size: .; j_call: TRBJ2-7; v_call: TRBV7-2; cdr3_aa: CASSRSSYEQYF; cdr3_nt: TGTGCCAGCAGCCGCAGCTCCTACGAGCAGTACTTC
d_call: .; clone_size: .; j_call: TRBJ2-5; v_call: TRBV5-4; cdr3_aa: CASSPRQAAGSYQETQYF; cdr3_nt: TGTGCCAGCAGCCCCAGGCAAGCGGCCGGCTCGTACCAAGAGACCCAGTACTTC
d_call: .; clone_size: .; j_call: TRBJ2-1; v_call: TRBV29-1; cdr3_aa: CSGIAGGVEQFF; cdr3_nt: TGCAGCGGAATAGCAGGAGGGGTGGAGCAGTTCTTC
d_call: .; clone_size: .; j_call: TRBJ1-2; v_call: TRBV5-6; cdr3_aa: CASSDLAQEYGYTF; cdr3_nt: TGTGCCAGCAGCGATCTGGCACAAGAATATGGCTACACCTTC
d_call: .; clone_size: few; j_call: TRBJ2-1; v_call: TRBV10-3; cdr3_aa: CAISLQGTEQFF; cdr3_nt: TGTGCCATCAGCCTACAGGGAACTGAGCAGTTCTTC
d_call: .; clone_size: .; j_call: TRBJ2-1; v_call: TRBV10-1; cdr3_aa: CASSEGEYNEQFF; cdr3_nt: TGCGCCAGCAGTGAAGGGGAATACAATGAGCAGTTCTTC
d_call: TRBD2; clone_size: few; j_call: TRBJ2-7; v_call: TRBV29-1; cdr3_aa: CSAQGLPPTIYEQYF; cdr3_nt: TGCAGCGCCCAGGGACTACCGCCTACCATTTACGAGCAGTACTTC
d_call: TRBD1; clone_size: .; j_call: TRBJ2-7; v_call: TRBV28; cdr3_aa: CASLGTGSFYEQYF; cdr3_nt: TGTGCCAGCCTAGGGACAGGGAGCTTCTACGAGCAGTACTTC
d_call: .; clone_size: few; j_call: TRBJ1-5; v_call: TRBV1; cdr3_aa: CTSSRLTDLGGGNQPQHF; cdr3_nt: TGCACCAGCAGCCGATTAACTGATCTGGGGGGTGGCAATCAGCCCCAGCATTTT
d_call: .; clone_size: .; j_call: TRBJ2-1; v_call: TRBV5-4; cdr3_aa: CASSLRRPWREAYNEQFF; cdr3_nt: TGTGCCAGCAGCTTGCGTCGCCCCTGGCGGGAAGCCTACAATGAGCAGTTCTTC
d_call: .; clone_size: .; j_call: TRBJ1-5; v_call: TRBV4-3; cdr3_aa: CASSPHGAGSNQPQHF; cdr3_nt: TGCGCCAGCAGCCCCCATGGGGCAGGGTCCAATCAGCCCCAGCATTTT
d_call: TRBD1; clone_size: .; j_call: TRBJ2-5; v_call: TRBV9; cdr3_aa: CASSVGPSGTGGLETQYF; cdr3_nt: TGTGCCAGCAGCGTTGGGCCGTCCGGGACAGGGGGCTTGGAGACCCAGTACTTC
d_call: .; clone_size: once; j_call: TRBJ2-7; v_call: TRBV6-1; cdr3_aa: CASSEAPGASYEQYF; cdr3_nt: TGTGCCAGCAGTGAAGCCCCGGGTGCTAGCTACGAGCAGTACTTC
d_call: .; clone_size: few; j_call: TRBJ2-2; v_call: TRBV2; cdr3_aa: CASSEEVTGELFF; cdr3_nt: TGTGCCAGCAGTGAGGAGGTCACCGGGGAGCTGTTTTTT
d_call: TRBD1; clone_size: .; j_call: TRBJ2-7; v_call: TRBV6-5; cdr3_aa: CASRIDRVIYEQYF; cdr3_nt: TGTGCCAGCAGGATCGACAGGGTGATCTACGAGCAGTACTTC
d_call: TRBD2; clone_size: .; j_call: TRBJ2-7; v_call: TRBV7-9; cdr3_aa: CASSPGGDRSYEQYF; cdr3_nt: TGTGCCAGCAGCCCGGGGGGGGATAGGAGCTACGAGCAGTACTTC
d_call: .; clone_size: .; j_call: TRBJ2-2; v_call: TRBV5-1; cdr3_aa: CASSLESSGNTGELFF; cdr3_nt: TGCGCCAGCAGCTTGGAGTCGTCAGGGAACACCGGGGAGCTGTTTTTT
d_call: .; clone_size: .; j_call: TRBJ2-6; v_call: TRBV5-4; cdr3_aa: CASSQERSGANVLTF; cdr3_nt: TGTGCCAGCAGCCAGGAGCGGTCTGGGGCCAACGTCCTGACTTTC
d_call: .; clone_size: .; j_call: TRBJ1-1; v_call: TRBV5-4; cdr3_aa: CASSLFTAMNTEAFF; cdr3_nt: TGTGCCAGCAGCTTGTTCACAGCCATGAACACTGAAGCTTTCTTT
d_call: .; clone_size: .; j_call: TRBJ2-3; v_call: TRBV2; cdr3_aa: CASSLERTDTQYF; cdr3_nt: TGTGCCAGCAGTCTGGAGCGCACAGATACGCAGTATTTT
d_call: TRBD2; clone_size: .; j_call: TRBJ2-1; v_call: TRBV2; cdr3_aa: CASTRGLAGPENEQFF; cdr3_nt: TGTGCCAGCACGAGGGGACTAGCAGGGCCCGAGAATGAGCAGTTCTTC
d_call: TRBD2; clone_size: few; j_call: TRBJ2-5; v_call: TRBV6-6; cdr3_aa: CASKGRLAGDETQYF; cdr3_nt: TGTGCCAGCAAGGGGAGACTAGCGGGAGATGAGACCCAGTACTTC
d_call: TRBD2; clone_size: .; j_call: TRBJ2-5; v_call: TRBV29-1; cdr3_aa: CSVARRSGRAQETQYF; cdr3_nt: TGCAGCGTTGCAAGACGGAGCGGGAGGGCCCAAGAGACCCAGTACTTC
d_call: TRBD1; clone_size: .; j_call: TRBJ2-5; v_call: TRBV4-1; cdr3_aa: CASSHMGQGYF; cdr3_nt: TGCGCCAGCAGCCACATGGGACAGGGCTACTTC
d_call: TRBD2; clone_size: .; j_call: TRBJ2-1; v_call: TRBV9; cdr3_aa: CASSVMAGVSYNEQFF; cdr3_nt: TGTGCCAGCAGCGTTATGGCGGGAGTGTCCTACAATGAGCAGTTCTTC
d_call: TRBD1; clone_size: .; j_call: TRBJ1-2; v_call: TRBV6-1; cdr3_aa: CASSVLQTGAYGYTF; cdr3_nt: TGTGCCAGCAGTGTCCTCCAGACAGGGGCCTATGGCTACACCTTC
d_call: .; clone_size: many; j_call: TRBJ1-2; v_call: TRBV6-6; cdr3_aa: CASSYFQGTYGYTF; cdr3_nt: TGTGCCAGCAGTTACTTCCAGGGTACTTATGGCTACACCTTC
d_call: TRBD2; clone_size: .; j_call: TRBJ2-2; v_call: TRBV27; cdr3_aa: CARSGTSGSNGELFF; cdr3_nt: TGTGCCAGATCCGGGACTAGCGGGAGCAACGGGGAGCTGTTTTTT
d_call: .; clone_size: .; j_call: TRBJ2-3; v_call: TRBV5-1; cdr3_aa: CASSLAPDNTQYF; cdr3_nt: TGCGCCAGCAGCTTGGCCCCGGACAATACGCAGTATTTT
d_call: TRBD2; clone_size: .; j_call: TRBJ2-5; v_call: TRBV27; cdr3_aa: CASSLSSLAGAQETQYF; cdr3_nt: TGTGCCAGCAGTTTATCCTCATTAGCGGGAGCTCAGGAGACCCAGTACTTC
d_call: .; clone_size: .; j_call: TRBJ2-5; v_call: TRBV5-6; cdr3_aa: CASSLQRGEETQYF; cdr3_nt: TGTGCCAGCAGCTTGCAGAGAGGTGAAGAGACCCAGTACTTC
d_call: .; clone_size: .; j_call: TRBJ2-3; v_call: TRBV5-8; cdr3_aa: CASSFYSTDTQYF; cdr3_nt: TGTGCCAGCAGCTTCTATAGCACAGATACGCAGTATTTT
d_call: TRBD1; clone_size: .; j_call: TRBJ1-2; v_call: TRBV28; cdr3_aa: CASRSQGGGYGYTF; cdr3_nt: TGTGCCAGCAGGTCACAGGGGGGCGGGTATGGCTACACCTTC
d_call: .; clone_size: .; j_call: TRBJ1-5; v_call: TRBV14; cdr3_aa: CASSRGVQPQHF; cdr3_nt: TGTGCCAGCAGCCGAGGAGTTCAGCCCCAGCATTTT
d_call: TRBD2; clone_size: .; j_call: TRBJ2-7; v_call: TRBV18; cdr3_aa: CASSLGLAGGSRHEQYF; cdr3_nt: TGTGCCAGCTCATTAGGACTAGCGGGAGGCAGCCGCCACGAGCAGTACTTC
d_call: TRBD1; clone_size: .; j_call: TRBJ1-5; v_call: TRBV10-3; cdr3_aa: CAISESTQGAGQPQHF; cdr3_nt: TGTGCCATCAGTGAGTCGACTCAGGGGGCCGGACAGCCCCAGCATTTT
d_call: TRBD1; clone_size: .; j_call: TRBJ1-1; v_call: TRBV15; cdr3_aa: CATSRNYQGARNTFF; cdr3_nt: TGTGCCACCAGCAGAAACTATCAGGGGGCTAGGAATACTTTCTTT
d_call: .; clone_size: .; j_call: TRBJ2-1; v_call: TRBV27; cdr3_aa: CASSILAGSSYNEQFF; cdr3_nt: TGTGCCAGCAGTATCCTCGCGGGCAGCTCCTACAATGAGCAGTTCTTC
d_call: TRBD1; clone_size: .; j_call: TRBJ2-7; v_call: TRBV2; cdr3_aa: CASNGQGNYEQYF; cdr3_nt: TGTGCCAGCAACGGACAGGGGAACTACGAGCAGTACTTC
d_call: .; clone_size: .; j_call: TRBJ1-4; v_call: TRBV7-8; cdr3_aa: CASSLGGSNEKLFF; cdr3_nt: TGTGCCAGCAGCCTCGGGGGGAGTAATGAAAAACTGTTTTTT
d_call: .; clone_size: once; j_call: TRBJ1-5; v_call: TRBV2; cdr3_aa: CASSLNQPQHF; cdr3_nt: TGTGCCAGCAGTTTAAATCAGCCCCAGCATTTT
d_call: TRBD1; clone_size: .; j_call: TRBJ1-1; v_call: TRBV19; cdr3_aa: CASSARTGDDEAFF; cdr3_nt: TGTGCCAGTAGTGCTCGGACAGGGGATGATGAAGCTTTCTTT
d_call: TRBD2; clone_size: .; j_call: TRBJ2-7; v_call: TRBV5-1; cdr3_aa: CASTWGGGYSYEQYF; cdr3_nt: TGCGCCAGCACCTGGGGGGGAGGGTACTCCTACGAGCAGTACTTC
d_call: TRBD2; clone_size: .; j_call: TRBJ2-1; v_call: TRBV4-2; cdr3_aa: CASSQDLLAGGGNEQFF; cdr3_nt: TGTGCCAGCAGCCAAGATTTGCTAGCGGGAGGTGGAAATGAGCAGTTCTTC
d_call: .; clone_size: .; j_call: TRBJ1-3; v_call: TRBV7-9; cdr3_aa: CASSYTRRSSGNTIYF; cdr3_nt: TGTGCCAGCAGCTACACCCGGCGGAGCTCTGGAAACACCATATATTTT
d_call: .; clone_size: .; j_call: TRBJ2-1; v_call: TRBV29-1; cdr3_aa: CSVERSWLGRGRGYNEQFF; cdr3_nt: TGCAGCGTTGAAAGAAGCTGGCTGGGGCGGGGGCGAGGGTACAATGAGCAGTTCTTC
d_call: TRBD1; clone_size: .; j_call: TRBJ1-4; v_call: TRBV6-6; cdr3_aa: CAIQDRGKATNEKLFF; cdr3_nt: TGTGCCATCCAGGACAGGGGAAAGGCAACTAATGAAAAACTGTTTTTT
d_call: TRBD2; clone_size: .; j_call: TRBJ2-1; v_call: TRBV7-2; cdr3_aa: CASSPPGLASYNEQFF; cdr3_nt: TGTGCCAGCAGCCCCCCGGGACTAGCCTCCTACAATGAGCAGTTCTTC
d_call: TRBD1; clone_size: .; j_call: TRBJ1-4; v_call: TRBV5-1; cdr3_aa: CASSQSGTGREKLFF; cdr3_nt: TGCGCCAGCAGCCAGTCCGGGACAGGAAGGGAAAAACTGTTTTTT
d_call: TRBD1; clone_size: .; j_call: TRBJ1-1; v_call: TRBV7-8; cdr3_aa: CASSLGDSSTEAFF; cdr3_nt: TGTGCCAGCAGCTTGGGGGACAGTTCCACTGAAGCTTTCTTT
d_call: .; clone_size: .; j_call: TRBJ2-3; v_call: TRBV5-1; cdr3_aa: CASSLAGEGPDTQYF; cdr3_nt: TGCGCCAGCAGCTTGGCGGGAGAGGGCCCAGATACGCAGTATTTT
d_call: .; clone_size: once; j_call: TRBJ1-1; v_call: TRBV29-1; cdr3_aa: CSVDRRMNTEAFF; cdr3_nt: TGCAGCGTTGACCGGCGGATGAACACTGAAGCTTTCTTT
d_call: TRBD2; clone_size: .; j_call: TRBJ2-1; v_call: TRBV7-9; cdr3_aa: CASSPSWSGGRGNEQFF; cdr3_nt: TGTGCCAGCAGCCCTAGTTGGTCGGGAGGCCGTGGGAATGAGCAGTTCTTC
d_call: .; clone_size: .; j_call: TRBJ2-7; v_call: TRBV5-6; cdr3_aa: CASSLGTFGYEQYF; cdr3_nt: TGTGCCAGCAGCTTGGGGACATTTGGCTACGAGCAGTACTTC